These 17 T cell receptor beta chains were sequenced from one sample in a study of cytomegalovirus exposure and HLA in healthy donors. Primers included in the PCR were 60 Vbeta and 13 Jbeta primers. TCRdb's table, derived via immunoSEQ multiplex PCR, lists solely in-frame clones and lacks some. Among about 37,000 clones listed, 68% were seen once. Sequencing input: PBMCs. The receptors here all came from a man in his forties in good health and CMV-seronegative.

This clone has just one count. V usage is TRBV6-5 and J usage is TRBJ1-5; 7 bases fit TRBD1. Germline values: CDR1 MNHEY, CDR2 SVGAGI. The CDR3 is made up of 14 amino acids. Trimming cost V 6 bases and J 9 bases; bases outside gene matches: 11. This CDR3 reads CASSPGTAHAPQHF. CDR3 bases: TGTGCCAGCAGCCCCGGGACAGCTCATGCGCCCCAGCATTTT.

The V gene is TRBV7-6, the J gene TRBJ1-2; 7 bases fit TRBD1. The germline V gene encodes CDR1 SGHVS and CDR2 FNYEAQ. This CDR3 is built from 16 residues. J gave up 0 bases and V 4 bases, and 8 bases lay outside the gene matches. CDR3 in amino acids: CASSSHQGGSNYGYTF. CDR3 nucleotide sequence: TGTGCCAGCAGCTCCCATCAAGGGGGCTCTAACTATGGCTACACCTTC.

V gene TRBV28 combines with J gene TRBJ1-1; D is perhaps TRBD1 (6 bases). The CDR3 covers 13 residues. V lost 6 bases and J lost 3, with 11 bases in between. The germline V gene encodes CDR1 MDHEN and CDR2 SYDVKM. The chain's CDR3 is CASRWGLDTEAFF. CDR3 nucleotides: TGTGCCAGCAGGTGGGGGCTCGACACTGAAGCTTTCTTT. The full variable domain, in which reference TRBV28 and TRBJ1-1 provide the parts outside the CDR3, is DVKVTQSSRYLVKRTGEKVFLECVQDMDHENMFWYRQDPGLGLRLIYFSYDVKMKEKGDIPEGYSVSREKKERFSLILESASTNQTSMYLCASRWGLDTEAFFGQGTRLTVV.

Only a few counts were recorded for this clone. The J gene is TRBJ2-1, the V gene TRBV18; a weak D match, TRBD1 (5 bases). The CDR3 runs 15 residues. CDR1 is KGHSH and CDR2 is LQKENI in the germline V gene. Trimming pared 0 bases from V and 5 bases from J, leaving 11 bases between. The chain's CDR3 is CASSPPATANNEQFF. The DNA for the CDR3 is TGTGCCAGCTCACCACCGGCGACAGCAAACAATGAGCAGTTCTTC.

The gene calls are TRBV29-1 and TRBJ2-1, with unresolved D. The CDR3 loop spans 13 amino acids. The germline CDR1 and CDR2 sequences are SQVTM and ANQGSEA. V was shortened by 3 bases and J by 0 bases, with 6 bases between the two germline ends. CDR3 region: CSVESSSYNEQFF. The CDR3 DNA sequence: TGCAGCGTTGAGTCCAGCTCCTACAATGAGCAGTTCTTC.

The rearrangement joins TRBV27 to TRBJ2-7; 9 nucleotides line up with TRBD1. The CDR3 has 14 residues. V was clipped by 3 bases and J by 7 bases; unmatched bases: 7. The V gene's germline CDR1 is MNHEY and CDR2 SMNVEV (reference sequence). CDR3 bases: TGTGCCAGCAGTTTCCGGGACAGGGCCGGGGAGCAGTACTTC. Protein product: CASSFRDRAGEQYF.

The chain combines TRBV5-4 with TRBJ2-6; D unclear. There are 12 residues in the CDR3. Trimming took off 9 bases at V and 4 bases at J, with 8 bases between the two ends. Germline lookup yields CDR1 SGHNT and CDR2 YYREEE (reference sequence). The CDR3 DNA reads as TGTGCCACCCGAACAGGGGCCAACGTCCTGACTTTC. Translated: CATRTGANVLTF. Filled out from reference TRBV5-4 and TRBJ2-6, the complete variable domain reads ETGVTQSPTHLIKTRGQQVTLRCSSQSGHNTVSWYQQALGQGPQFIFQYYREEENGRGNFPPRFSGLQFPNYSSELNVNALELDDSALYLCATRTGANVLTFGAGSRLTVL.

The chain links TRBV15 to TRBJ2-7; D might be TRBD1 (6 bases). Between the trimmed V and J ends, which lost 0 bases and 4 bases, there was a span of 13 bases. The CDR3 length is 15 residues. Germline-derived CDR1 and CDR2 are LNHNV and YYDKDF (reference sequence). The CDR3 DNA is TGTGCCACCAGCAGAGATGACCCAGGGGTTTACGAGCAGTACTTC. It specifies CATSRDDPGVYEQYF.

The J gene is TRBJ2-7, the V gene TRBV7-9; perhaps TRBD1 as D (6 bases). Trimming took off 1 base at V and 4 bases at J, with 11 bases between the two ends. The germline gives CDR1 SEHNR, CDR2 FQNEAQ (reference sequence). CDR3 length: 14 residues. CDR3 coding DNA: TGTGCCAGCAGCTTAGGGGGGCTATGGTACGAGCAGTACTTC. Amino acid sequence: CASSLGGLWYEQYF.

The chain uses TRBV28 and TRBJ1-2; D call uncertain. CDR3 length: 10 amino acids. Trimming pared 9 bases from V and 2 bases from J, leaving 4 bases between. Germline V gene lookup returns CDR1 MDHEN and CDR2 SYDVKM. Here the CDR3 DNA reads TGTGCCAGTTCGAACTATGGCTACACCTTC. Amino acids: CASSNYGYTF.

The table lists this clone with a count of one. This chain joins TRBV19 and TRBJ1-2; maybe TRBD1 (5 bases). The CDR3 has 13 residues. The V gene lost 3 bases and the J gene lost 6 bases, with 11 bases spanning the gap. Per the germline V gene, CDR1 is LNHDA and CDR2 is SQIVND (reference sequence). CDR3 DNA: TGTGCCAGTAGTATCGGGGGGGTGAATGGCTACACCTTC. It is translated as CASSIGGVNGYTF.

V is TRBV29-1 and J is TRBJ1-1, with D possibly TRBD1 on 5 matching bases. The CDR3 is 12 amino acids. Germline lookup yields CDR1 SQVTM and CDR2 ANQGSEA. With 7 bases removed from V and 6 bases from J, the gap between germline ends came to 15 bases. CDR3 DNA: TGCAGCGCCGGGGGAGGGAAATCTGAAGCTTTCTTT. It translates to CSAGGGKSEAFF.

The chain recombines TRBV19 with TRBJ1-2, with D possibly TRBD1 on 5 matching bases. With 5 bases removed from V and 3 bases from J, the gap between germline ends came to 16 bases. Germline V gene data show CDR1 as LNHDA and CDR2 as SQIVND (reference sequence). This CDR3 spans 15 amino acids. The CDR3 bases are TGTGCCAGTAGTCCTACCTCTCGCAGGGACTATGGCTACACCTTC. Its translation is CASSPTSRRDYGYTF.

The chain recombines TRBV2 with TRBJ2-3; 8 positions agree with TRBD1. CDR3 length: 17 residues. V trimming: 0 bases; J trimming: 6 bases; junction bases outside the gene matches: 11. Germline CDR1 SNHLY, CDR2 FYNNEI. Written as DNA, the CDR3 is TGTGCCAGCAGTGAAGCCGGACAGGGAAGGGGAAGGGATACGCAGTATTTT. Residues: CASSEAGQGRGRDTQYF.

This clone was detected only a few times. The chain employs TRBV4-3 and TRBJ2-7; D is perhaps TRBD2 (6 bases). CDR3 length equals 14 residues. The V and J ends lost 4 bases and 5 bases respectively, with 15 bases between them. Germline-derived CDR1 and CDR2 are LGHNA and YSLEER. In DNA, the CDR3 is TGCGCCAGCAGCCCCCAGGCCGGAGGGCACGAGCAGTACTTC. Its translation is CASSPQAGGHEQYF.

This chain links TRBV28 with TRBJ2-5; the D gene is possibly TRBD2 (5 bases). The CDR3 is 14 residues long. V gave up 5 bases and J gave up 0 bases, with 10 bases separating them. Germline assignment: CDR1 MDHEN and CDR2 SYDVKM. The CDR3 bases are TGTGCCAGCAGTCTCCCGGGGTACCAAGAGACCCAGTACTTC. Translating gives CASSLPGYQETQYF.

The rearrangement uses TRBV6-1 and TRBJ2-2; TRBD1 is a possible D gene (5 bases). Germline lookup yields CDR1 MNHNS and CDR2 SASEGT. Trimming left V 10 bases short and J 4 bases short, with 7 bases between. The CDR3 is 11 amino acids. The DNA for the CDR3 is TGTGCCATCCAGGGCACCGGGGAGCTGTTTTTT. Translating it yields CAIQGTGELFF.